These 21 T cell receptor delta chains came from one sample sequenced in a study of gamma-delta T cells after stem cell transplantation. TCRdb ran CATT on the RT-PCR reads. The sample records just over 15,000 delta-chain clones, over 8% being singletons. Sequencing was done on a sample of gamma-delta T cells. These TCRs come from a human donor. It is not recorded whose cells these are; they may come from a transplant donor.

As for this clone: TCRdb's entry gives the protein of a much larger clone, which mismatches this DNA's translation at residue 9, likely from a read error; the protein reported here is translated from the DNA. The chain links TRAV29/DV5 to TRDJ1, with TRDD3 identical over 11 bases. J lost 1 base, V lost 0 bases, and 20 bases had no gene match. CDR1 and CDR2 (germline): NSMFDY, ISSIKDK. This CDR3 is built from 21 residues. The CDR3 reads CAASESPKGSAGGYPTDKLIF. CDR3 in DNA: TGTGCAGCAAGCGAATCCCCTAAAGGATCAGCTGGGGGATACCCCACCGATAAACTCATCTTT.

Comment on this clone: TCRdb's listed protein matches a much larger clone and diverges from this DNA's translation at residue 8, likely through a read error; the protein shown comes from the DNA. The chain uses TRDV2 and TRDJ3; TRDD3 is a possible D gene (6 bases). The CDR3 has 19 amino acids. From germline, CDR1 is GEAIGNYY and CDR2 EKD. Trimming pared 4 bases from V and 1 base from J, leaving 19 bases between. CDR3 amino acids: CACDITGRYGSWDTRQMFF. The CDR3 DNA sequence: TGTGCCTGTGATATAACTGGGAGATACGGTTCCTGGGACACCCGACAGATGTTTTTC.

The sample holds a few counts of this clone. The mismatch at residues 10 and 17 between this DNA's translation and the TCRdb protein of a much larger clone likely reflects a read error; the protein shown is translated from the DNA. This rearrangement joins TRDV2 to TRDJ1, with TRDD3 identical over 9 bases. The germline CDR1 and CDR2 sequences are GEAIGNYY and EKD. The CDR3 is made up of 21 amino acids. The CDR3 sequence is CACDTVESNWRTGGLTNKLIF. In DNA form, the CDR3 reads TGTGCCTGTGACACCGTTGAGTCCAACTGGCGTACTGGGGGACTCACCAATAAACTCATCTTT.

This clone showed up just a few times. TCRdb's listed protein matches a much larger clone and diverges from this DNA's translation at residue 6, likely through a read error; the protein shown comes from the DNA. The chain joins TRDV2 to TRDJ1, with 12 bases lining up with TRDD3. Germline CDR1 reads GEAIGNYY; CDR2 reads EKD. CDR3 size: 19 residues. The ends lost 3 bases at V and 1 base at J; junction bases unmatched: 14. The CDR3 DNA sequence: TGTGCCTGTGACCCCGCGTCGGCCCTGGGGGATACGTTCACCGATAAACTCATCTTT. This codes for CACDPASALGDTFTDKLIF.

As concerns this clone: The protein recorded in TCRdb matches a much larger clone and deviates from this DNA's translation at residues 4 and 12, suggesting a read error; the protein here is obtained by translating the DNA. This chain links TRDV2 with TRDJ1; TRDD3 aligns across 13 bases. Looked up from germline, CDR1 is GEAIGNYY and CDR2 is EKD. The CDR3 sequence is 15 residues long. The DNA for the CDR3 is TGTGCCTGTGAACTACTGGGGGATACGGCCGATAACCTCATCTTT. Its translation: CACELLGDTADNLIF.

To note about this clone: TCRdb attributes to this sequence the protein of a much larger clone, which differs from the DNA translation at residue 11; a read error is likely, and the protein displayed is translated from the DNA. The chain has TRDV2 and TRDJ1, with 8 bases aligning to TRDD3. This CDR3 spans 17 amino acids. V lost 0 bases to trimming and J lost 1 base; unmatched junction nucleotides: 9. Germline CDR1 reads GEAIGNYY; CDR2 reads EKD. DNA of the CDR3: TGTGCCTGTGACACCTTACTGGGGGGCGCGTGCACCGATAAACTCATCTTT. Encoded protein: CACDTLLGGACTDKLIF.

This clone came up a few times. Translating this DNA gives a protein that differs at residue 8 from the TCRdb one, which belongs to a much larger clone; a read error is likely, and the protein shown is this translation. The sample has other DNA sequences that encode this CDR3 too. This chain joins TRDV2 and TRDJ1, with unresolved D. Trimming shortened V by 0 bases and J by 0 bases, and 10 bases separated the two germline ends. The CDR3 sequence is 15 residues long. The germline V gene encodes CDR1 GEAIGNYY and CDR2 EKD. The CDR3 sequence is CACDTGGRNTDKLIF. CDR3 nucleotides: TGTGCCTGTGACACCGGTGGGCGCAACACCGATAAACTCATCTTT.

This clone was seen only a few times. TCRdb's protein for this DNA is that of a much larger clone and differs from the translation at residue 16, likely a read error; the protein shown is the DNA translation. This sequence joins TRDV2 and TRDJ1; 7 bases align to TRDD3. Germline V gene sequence: CDR1 GEAIGNYY, CDR2 EKD. The CDR3 consists of 20 residues. CDR3 region: CACDTLPSRAGGSYTYKLIF. The CDR3 DNA follows: TGTGCCTGTGACACTCTACCTTCTAGGGCTGGGGGCTCGTACACCTATAAACTCATCTTT.

This clone was seen at least ten times. Additional DNA sequences in this sample encode the identical CDR3. The chain is built from TRDV2 and TRDJ1; 9 bases are shared with TRDD3. There are 19 residues in the CDR3. Germline V gives CDR1 GEAIGNYY, CDR2 EKD. Trimming cost V 1 base and J 0 bases; bases outside gene matches: 14. CDR3 bases: TGTGCCTGTGACACAAGAACTGGGGGAGGGCCATCGTACACCGATAAACTCATCTTT. Its protein is CACDTRTGGGPSYTDKLIF.

This clone was recorded once. The rearrangement uses TRDV1 and TRDJ1; 9 bases fit TRDD3. CDR1 TSWWSYY and CDR2 QGS come from the germline V gene. This CDR3 is built from 26 residues. The DNA of the CDR3 is TGTGCGATTGGGGAACTCTCAGTTTCCTACGACTGGGGGAAAGACACCAAAGACGTGTACACCGATAAACTCATCTTT. Its protein product is CAIGELSVSYDWGKDTKDVYTDKLIF.

In this sample, this clone turned up a few times. The TCRdb record carries a much larger clone's protein, which differs from this DNA's translation at residue 21; a read error is the likely cause, and the protein listed here is the DNA translation. The gene calls are TRDV2 and TRDJ3; 8 bases match TRDD3. CDR3 length: 23 amino acids. Per the germline V gene, CDR1 is GEAIGNYY and CDR2 is EKD. CDR3 DNA sequence: TGTGCCTGTGACACCGCGCCTACTGGGGGCCCCAACCTAAGCTCCTGGGACACCCGACAGGTGTTTTTC. Protein: CACDTAPTGGPNLSSWDTRQVFF.

This clone was detected only a few times. Given a far larger clone just one base away, this is likely a sequencing read error. J is TRDJ1 and V is TRDV1; 13 bases match TRDD3. Trimming took 2 bases from V and 3 from J; bases not matched to a gene: 42. Germline-derived CDR1 and CDR2 are TSWWSYY and QGS. There are 29 residues in the CDR3. The CDR3 is CALGENESFLLGERYWGIRRNWRSDKLIF. In DNA form, the CDR3 reads TGTGCTCTTGGGGAAAACGAATCTTTCCTACTTGGGGAGCGGTACTGGGGGATACGGAGGAACTGGCGTTCCGATAAACTCATCTTT.

As to this clone: TCRdb records a much larger clone's protein for this DNA, with a difference at residue 8 that likely arises from a read error; the protein given is the translation of the DNA. This rearrangement joins TRDV2 to TRDJ1; perhaps TRDD3 as D (6 bases). CDR3 length: 19 residues. V gave up 2 bases and J gave up 0 bases, with 24 bases separating them. Germline loops: CDR1 GEAIGNYY, CDR2 EKD. For the CDR3, the DNA is TGTGCCTGTGACAACCTGGTGAGGGGGACCCGCTCGTACACCGATAAACTCATCTTT. This sequence encodes CACDNLVRGTRSYTDKLIF.

Turning to this clone: TCRdb pairs this DNA with a much larger clone's protein that differs at residue 17, likely a read error; the protein shown was translated from the DNA. This rearrangement joins TRDV2 to TRDJ1, with 9 bases matching TRDD3. The germline CDR1 and CDR2 sequences are GEAIGNYY and EKD. The CDR3 runs 21 residues. In DNA, the CDR3 is TGTGCCTGTGACACCATTACTGGGGGACCCACAACGGTTGCCCCCACCAATAAACTCATCTTT. Translating gives CACDTITGGPTTVAPTNKLIF.

This clone was seen more than once but under ten times. This DNA's translation differs at residue 11 from TCRdb's protein, which comes from a much larger clone; a read error is likely, and the protein shown is translated from the DNA. The rearrangement links TRDV2 to TRDJ1; 7 nucleotides agree with TRDD3. This CDR3 has 16 amino acids. Germline loops: CDR1 GEAIGNYY, CDR2 EKD. The V gene end was trimmed by 0 bases and the J gene end by 4 bases; junction bases not matched to a gene: 10. CDR3 sequence reads: CACDTVGDSMRDKLIF. The CDR3 DNA follows: TGTGCCTGTGACACCGTAGGGGATAGTATGCGCGATAAACTCATCTTT.

A few counts support this clone. One end of the junction does not line up with germline, which may come from a read error. In the same sample, other DNA sequences code for this CDR3. This sequence joins TRDV3 and TRDJ1; possible D gene TRDD3, 6 bases. The CDR3 has 20 amino acids. Germline loops: CDR1 TVYSNPD, CDR2 GDNSRS (reference sequence). The CDR3 DNA sequence: TGTGCCTCCGTGTACTCTACTCAGACTGGGTTGATGGCCAACACCGATACACTCATCTTT. Translation gives CASVYSTQTGLMANTDTLIF.

This chain uses TRDV2 with TRDJ1; 8 nucleotides align to TRDD3. This CDR3 has 15 residues. Germline V lookup: CDR1 GEAIGNYY, CDR2 EKD. J was trimmed by 7 bases and V by 3 bases; bases with no gene match: 12. CDR3: CACDPTLGEAPKLIF. CDR3 nucleotide sequence: TGTGCCTGTGACCCTACCCTGGGGGAGGCCCCTAAACTCATCTTT.

This clone was detected only a few times. TCRdb's protein, taken from a much larger clone, differs from this DNA's translation at residue 13, likely owing to a read error; the protein displayed comes from the DNA. V usage is TRDV2 and J usage is TRDJ1; 7 bases are a match to TRDD3. The germline V gene encodes CDR1 GEAIGNYY and CDR2 EKD. The CDR3 has 15 residues. This chain's CDR3 is CACDRLTGVTDKHIF. The DNA of the CDR3 is TGTGCCTGTGACAGACTCACTGGGGTTACCGATAAACACATCTTT.

About this clone: TCRdb has a much larger clone's protein, which differs at residue 11 from the translation of this DNA, likely because of a read error; what is shown is the protein translated from the DNA. V is TRDV2 and J is TRDJ1; 9 bases agree with TRDD3. The V and J ends lost 0 bases and 2 bases, in that order; junction bases with no gene match: 15. Germline values: CDR1 GEAIGNYY, CDR2 EKD. The CDR3 contains 19 residues. The CDR3 protein is CACDTVNLGDALRTDKLIF. DNA for the CDR3: TGTGCCTGTGACACCGTCAATCTGGGGGATGCGCTGCGAACCGATAAACTCATCTTT.

Note on this clone: This likely came from a read error, as a far larger clone is one base away. This sample also contains other DNA sequences that code for the same CDR3. J is TRDJ1 and V is TRDV2, with 10 bases that match TRDD3. This CDR3 is 15 amino acids long. The V gene end was trimmed by 7 bases and the J gene end by 7 bases; junction bases not matched to a gene: 14. Germline CDR1 and CDR2: GEAIGNYY and EKD. The CDR3 bases are TGTGCCTGCGTCCCTCTGGGGGATAGTTGGGCTAAACTCATCTTT. Its translation is CACVPLGDSWAKLIF.

As concerns this clone: For this DNA, TCRdb reports the protein of a much larger clone, which diverges at residue 15, most likely from a read error; the protein presented here is translated directly from the DNA. V gene TRDV2 combines with J gene TRDJ3; 12 bases map to TRDD3. Germline V CDR1 and CDR2: GEAIGNYY, EKD. The CDR3 has 21 residues. CDR3 nucleotides: TGTGCCTGTGACACCCTTACTGGGGGATACAAGAGCTCCTGGAACACCCGACAGATGTTTTTC. Translating it yields CACDTLTGGYKSSWNTRQMFF.